These 25 T cell receptor beta chains were sequenced from one sample in a study of T cell repertoires in cytomegalovirus infection. The antigens these receptors bind are not known. TCRdb reprocessed the reads with MiXCR, giving one entry per CDR3 protein. This sample carries roughly 730,000 distinct CDR3 sequences, roughly 33% of them seen once, and the ten largest clones take around a sixth. The sample consisted of cultured PBMCs, taken from culture after CMV antigen stimulation. These receptors all come from a human donor in good health (CMV status not recorded). Some clones in this sample may be carry-over from other donors' samples.

The rearrangement uses TRBV6-1 and TRBJ2-1, with D maybe TRBD2 (6 bases). Germline V lookup: CDR1 MNHNS, CDR2 SASEGT. V lost 6 bases to trimming and J lost 8 bases, with 8 bases between them. This CDR3 contains 11 residues. The CDR3 region is CASRREDEQFF. The CDR3, as DNA: TGTGCCAGCAGAAGGGAGGATGAGCAGTTCTTC.

There are a few counts of this clonotype. The genes are TRBV7-9 and TRBJ1-2, with D tentatively TRBD1 (6 bases). V lost 5 bases, J lost 4 bases, and 14 bases lay in between. In germline, CDR1 is SEHNR, CDR2 FQNEAQ (reference sequence). This CDR3 is 14 amino acids long. Written as DNA, the CDR3 is TGTGCCAGCAGCGCACCAACAGGGACCTATGGCTACACCTTC. Its protein product is CASSAPTGTYGYTF.

This clonotype was recorded a few times. The CDR3 nucleotides are TGCAGCGTTGGCCCCGACGGGAAGGAGACCCAGTACTTC. Translation: CSVGPDGKETQYF. This sequence joins TRBV29-1 and TRBJ2-5, with D perhaps TRBD2 (5 bases). V lost 4 bases to trimming and J lost 5 bases, with 14 bases between them. This CDR3 is built from 13 residues. Germline V gives CDR1 SQVTM, CDR2 ANQGSEA.

The V and J genes are TRBV4-2 and TRBJ2-7, with no clear D. V lost 1 base and J lost 3, with 10 bases in between. The germline gives CDR1 LGHNA, CDR2 YNFKEQ. The CDR3 totals 14 residues. The CDR3 region is CASSQGGALYEQYF. CDR3 nucleotide sequence: TGTGCCAGCAGCCAAGGTGGAGCCCTCTACGAGCAGTACTTC.

There are a few counts of this clonotype. The chain is built from TRBV2 and TRBJ1-6; possibly TRBD1 for D (5 bases). The V end lost 6 bases, the J end lost 7 bases, and 13 bases lay between the germline ends. Germline values: CDR1 SNHLY, CDR2 FYNNEI. The CDR3 loop spans 14 amino acids. CDR3 in DNA: TGTGCCAGCAGCGTGACTGGGGGGAATTCACCCCTCCACTTT. Translating gives CASSVTGGNSPLHF. The complete variable domain, with remaining parts taken from reference TRBV2 and TRBJ1-6, reads EPEVTQTPSHQVTQMGQEVILRCVPISNHLYFYWYRQILGQKVEFLVSFYNNEISEKSEIFDDQFSVERPDGSNFTLKIRSTKLEDSAMYFCASSVTGGNSPLHFGNGTRLTVT.

This clonotype was detected once. J is TRBJ2-3 and V is TRBV7-3; TRBD2 might be the D (6 bases). Germline values: CDR1 SGHTA, CDR2 FQGTGA. Trimming pared 5 bases from V and 1 base from J, leaving 16 bases between. The CDR3 totals 16 residues. In DNA form, the CDR3 reads TGTGCCAGCAGCGAATACTCGGGACTTGGCACAGATACGCAGTATTTT. Its protein is CASSEYSGLGTDTQYF.

This clonotype was detected a few times. This chain joins TRBV3-1 and TRBJ2-1; 14 bases fit TRBD2. CDR1 LGHDT and CDR2 YNNKEL come from the germline V gene (reference sequence). CDR3 length: 20 residues. Unmatched junction bases numbered 13, after V lost 6 bases and J lost 0 bases. The CDR3 reads CASRGQPGLAGVISYNEQFF. In nucleotides, the CDR3 is TGTGCCAGCAGGGGACAACCGGGACTAGCGGGAGTTATCTCCTACAATGAGCAGTTCTTC.

The chain links TRBV11-2 to TRBJ2-5; possible D gene TRBD1, 5 bases. With 3 bases removed from V and 2 bases from J, the gap between germline ends came to 10 bases. Germline lookup yields CDR1 SGHAT and CDR2 FQNNGV. This CDR3 has 14 residues. The CDR3 nucleotides are TGTGCCAGCAGCTTTAGGGGAACTCAAGAGACCCAGTACTTC. This encodes CASSFRGTQETQYF.

This clonotype has only one observation. The chain is built from TRBV20-1 and TRBJ2-7; 9 nucleotides match TRBD2. Germline loops: CDR1 DFQATT, CDR2 SNEGSKA (reference sequence). After removal of 6 bases from V and 3 bases from J, the junction contained 18 bases not matched to a gene. CDR3 length: 17 residues. This chain's CDR3 is CSAVPRTSAGGDYEQYF. CDR3 DNA: TGCAGTGCCGTGCCCCGGACTAGCGCGGGAGGTGACTACGAGCAGTACTTC.

This clonotype has just a few counts. The chain combines TRBV7-9 with TRBJ1-2; D not certain. Trimming stripped 3 bases from V and 0 bases from J, with 11 bases between. The germline V gene encodes CDR1 SEHNR and CDR2 FQNEAQ (reference sequence). CDR3 length equals 15 residues. The CDR3 sequence is CASSLVRPSNYGYTF. As DNA, the CDR3 is TGTGCCAGCAGCTTGGTCAGACCTTCTAACTATGGCTACACCTTC.

Note on this clonotype: A clone one base away is much larger, so this may be a read error. This chain joins TRBV2 and TRBJ1-1, with 10 positions matching TRBD1. The J segment lost 1 base and the V segment lost 7 bases, leaving 3 bases of the junction unmatched. CDR1 and CDR2 from the germline V gene are SNHLY and FYNNEI. The CDR3 is made up of 14 amino acids. CDR3 in DNA: TGTGCCAGCACCCGACAGGGGGCGAACACTGAAGCTTTCTTT. Translated, it gives CASTRQGANTEAFF.

This clonotype was found a few times. The chain employs TRBV24-1 and TRBJ2-1, with 8 bases matching TRBD1. Per the germline V gene, CDR1 is KGHDR and CDR2 is SFDVKD. The CDR3 is 15 residues long. V was pared by 2 bases and J by 3 bases, with 2 bases of the junction left unmatched. This CDR3 is CATSDSGGLYNEQFF. The CDR3 DNA is TGTGCCACCAGTGATTCAGGGGGCCTCTACAATGAGCAGTTCTTC.

Details on this clonotype: With a much larger clone just one base away, this may be a read error. The genes are TRBV27 and TRBJ1-1; D possibly corresponds to TRBD1 (5 bases). The germline CDR1 and CDR2 sequences are MNHEY and SMNVEV (reference sequence). V lost 5 bases, J lost 0 bases, and 10 bases lay in between. The CDR3 covers 14 residues. CDR3 loop: CASSARQMNTEAFF. The CDR3 DNA reads TGTGCCAGCAGTGCCCGACAGATGAACACTGAAGCTTTCTTT.

This sequence joins TRBV20-1 and TRBJ1-1; D is ambiguous. CDR3 length: 12 amino acids. With 0 bases removed from V and 8 bases from J, the gap between germline ends came to 10 bases. Germline V gives CDR1 DFQATT, CDR2 SNEGSKA (reference sequence). Written as DNA, the CDR3 is TGCAGTGCTAGAGATAGCTTCCGGGAAGCTTTCTTT. Its protein is CSARDSFREAFF.

This clonotype was recorded a few times. The chain couples TRBV2 to TRBJ1-5; D gene unclear. The germline V gene has CDR1 SNHLY and CDR2 FYNNEI. Trimming removed 4 bases from V and 3 bases from J, with 7 bases in between. This CDR3 is 13 amino acids long. The CDR3 loop is CASSAGFNQPQHF. The CDR3 bases are TGTGCCAGCAGTGCAGGCTTCAATCAGCCCCAGCATTTT.

The chain has TRBV7-2 and TRBJ1-4; tentative D call: TRBD1 (5 bases). Trimming removed 5 bases from V and 4 bases from J, with 14 bases in between. The CDR3 totals 15 residues. CDR1 is SGHTA and CDR2 is FQGNSA in the germline V gene. The CDR3 DNA reads as TGTGCCAGCAGCCCGAAGGCAGGGAATAATGAAAAACTGTTTTTT. It translates to CASSPKAGNNEKLFF.

J is TRBJ1-6 and V is TRBV14; D is unclear. Looked up from germline, CDR1 is SGHDN and CDR2 is FVKESK. V dropped 4 bases and J dropped 13 bases, with 14 bases sitting between them. The length of the CDR3 is 13 residues. This CDR3 reads CASSPSSGGPLHF. The CDR3, as DNA: TGTGCCAGCAGCCCCTCCTCAGGCGGCCCCCTCCACTTT. The entire variable domain, with the rest obtained from reference TRBV14 and TRBJ1-6, is as follows: EAGVTQFPSHSVIEKGQTVTLRCDPISGHDNLYWYRRVMGKEIKFLLHFVKESKQDESGMPNNRFLAERTGGTYSTLKVQPAELEDSGVYFCASSPSSGGPLHFGNGTRLTVT.

This clonotype was recorded a few times. This rearrangement joins TRBV11-2 to TRBJ1-2, with TRBD1 identical over 11 bases. CDR1 and CDR2 from the germline V gene are SGHAT and FQNNGV. The junction had 2 bases not matched to a gene; V was cut back by 3 bases and J by 5 bases. The CDR3 spans 14 residues. As DNA, the CDR3 is TGTGCCAGCAGCTTGGGACAGGGGGAGTATGGCTACACCTTC. Its protein product is CASSLGQGEYGYTF.

This clonotype was detected only a few times. This rearrangement joins TRBV12-3 or TRBV12-4 to TRBJ1-4; tentatively, D is TRBD1 (5 bases). Trimming left V 6 bases short and J 3 bases short, with 14 bases between. CDR3 length equals 15 residues. CDR3 in amino acids: CASSPSGTANEKLFF. The CDR3 DNA sequence: TGTGCCAGCAGCCCTAGCGGGACTGCTAATGAAAAACTGTTTTTT.

This clonotype was recorded a few times. The J gene is TRBJ1-6, the V gene TRBV10-3; D unresolved. Deletions cut 4 bases from V and 9 bases from J, with 10 bases between. CDR1 is ENHRY and CDR2 is SYGVKD in the germline V gene. The CDR3 has 13 residues. CDR3 bases: TGTGCCATCAGTGGACTGGAAAGTTCACCCCTCCACTTT. Translating it yields CAISGLESSPLHF.

This chain links TRBV20-1 with TRBJ1-5; perhaps TRBD1 as D (5 bases). With 5 bases removed from V and 4 bases from J, the gap between germline ends came to 12 bases. This CDR3 contains 13 residues. Germline V gene sequence: CDR1 DFQATT, CDR2 SNEGSKA (reference sequence). CDR3 amino acids: CSAGGRPNQPQHF. CDR3 DNA sequence: TGCAGTGCTGGGGGACGTCCTAATCAGCCCCAGCATTTT.

The chain recombines TRBV7-9 with TRBJ2-5, with D possibly TRBD1 on 6 matching bases. The CDR3 consists of 13 residues. Germline loops: CDR1 SEHNR, CDR2 FQNEAQ (reference sequence). Trimming shortened V by 1 base and J by 6 bases, and 9 bases separated the two germline ends. CDR3 sequence reads: CASSLEDSKTQYF. In nucleotides, the CDR3 is TGTGCCAGCAGCTTAGAGGACAGCAAGACCCAGTACTTC.

This clonotype was counted between two and nine times. The gene calls are TRBV12-3 or TRBV12-4 and TRBJ2-1; D possibly matches TRBD1 or TRBD2 (6 bases each). Trimming pared 8 bases from V and 4 bases from J, leaving 18 bases between. The CDR3 length is 15 residues. CDR3 coding DNA: TGTGCCAGCTCTCGGGGGTGGCAGGGGTACAATGAGCAGTTCTTC. Its protein is CASSRGWQGYNEQFF.

The genes are TRBV7-6 and TRBJ1-5; tentatively, D is TRBD1 (5 bases). V dropped 5 bases and J dropped 7 bases, with 12 bases sitting between them. This CDR3 contains 13 residues. Germline V gives CDR1 SGHVS, CDR2 FNYEAQ. The CDR3, as DNA: TGTGCCAGCAGCGCTACAGGAAACCAGCCCCAGCATTTT. It yields the protein CASSATGNQPQHF. The whole variable domain, remainder taken from reference TRBV7-6 and TRBJ1-5, is GAGVSQSPRYKVTKRGQDVALRCDPISGHVSLYWYRQALGQGPEFLTYFNYEAQQDKSGLPNDRFSAERPEGSISTLTIQRTEQRDSAMYRCASSATGNQPQHFGDGTRLSIL.

The chain employs TRBV11-2 and TRBJ2-1; unclear D gene. The CDR3 is 14 residues long. V shed 7 bases and J shed 0 bases, with 10 bases lying between them. CDR1 and CDR2 (germline): SGHAT, FQNNGV. The CDR3 region is CASTRPSSYNEQFF. The CDR3 bases are TGTGCCAGCACTCGGCCTAGCTCCTACAATGAGCAGTTCTTC.